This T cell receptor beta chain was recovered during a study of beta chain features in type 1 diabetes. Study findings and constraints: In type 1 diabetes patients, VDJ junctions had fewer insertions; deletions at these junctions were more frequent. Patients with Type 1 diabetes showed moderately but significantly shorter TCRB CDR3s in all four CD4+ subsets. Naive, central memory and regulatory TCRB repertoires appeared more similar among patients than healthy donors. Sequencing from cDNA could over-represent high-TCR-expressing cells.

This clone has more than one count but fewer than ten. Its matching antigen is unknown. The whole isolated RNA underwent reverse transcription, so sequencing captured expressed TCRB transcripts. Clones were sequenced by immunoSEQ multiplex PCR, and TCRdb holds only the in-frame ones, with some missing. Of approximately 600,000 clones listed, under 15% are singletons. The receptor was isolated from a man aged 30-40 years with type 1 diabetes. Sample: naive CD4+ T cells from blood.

The CDR3 spells CASSSSPGAGELFF. CDR3 in DNA: TGTGCCAGCAGCTCGTCACCCGGGGCCGGGGAGCTGTTTTTT. The rearrangement links TRBV7-2 to TRBJ2-2; D is possibly TRBD2 (5 bases). The V end lost 4 bases, the J end lost 6 bases, and 12 bases lay between the germline ends. Germline lookup yields CDR1 SGHTA and CDR2 FQGNSA. The CDR3 is made up of 14 amino acids.